What follows are 10 T cell receptor beta chains derived from one specimen sequenced in a study of CD8 T cells in ankylosing spondylitis. TCRdb redid the calling of the 5' RACE reads with MiXCR, one entry per CDR3 protein. The data show around 250,000 distinct CDR3 sequences, with roughly a third seen just once and roughly 4.2% held by the top ten. Input material: blood, either unsorted or a sorted T cell fraction (not recorded which). These receptors all stem from a male donor with ankylosing spondylitis or in good health (not recorded which).

V gene TRBV5-1 combines with J gene TRBJ2-3; D possibly corresponds to TRBD2 (6 bases). V was shortened by 3 bases and J by 2 bases, with 10 bases between the two germline ends. Per the germline V gene, CDR1 is SGHRS and CDR2 is YFSETQ. The length of the CDR3 is 14 residues. The CDR3, as DNA: TGCGCCAGCAGCTCGGGACTTTTCACAGATACGCAGTATTTT. It encodes CASSSGLFTDTQYF.

The V gene is TRBV12-3 or TRBV12-4, the J gene TRBJ2-1, with 11 bases identical to TRBD2. The V gene end was trimmed by 1 base and the J gene end by 4 bases; junction bases not matched to a gene: 0. The CDR3 is made up of 15 amino acids. The CDR3 DNA sequence: TGTGCCAGCAGTTTAGGGACTAGCGGGTACAATGAGCAGTTCTTC. The encoded protein is CASSLGTSGYNEQFF.

This clonotype was observed at least ten times. The chain joins TRBV20-1 to TRBJ1-2; D possibly corresponds to TRBD1 (6 bases). Trimming cost V 0 bases and J 1 base, with 9 bases left between them. The CDR3 sequence is 14 residues long. CDR1 and CDR2 from the germline V gene are DFQATT and SNEGSKA (reference sequence). CDR3 residues: CSARDRGINYGYTF. The CDR3 bases are TGCAGTGCTAGAGACAGGGGTATTAACTATGGCTACACCTTC.

There are a few counts of this clonotype. The chain has TRBV13 and TRBJ2-5; 7 bases map to TRBD2. The CDR3 contains 14 residues. Germline trimming cut 5 bases from V and 5 bases from J; bases unmatched to any gene: 8. Germline lookup yields CDR1 PRHDT and CDR2 FYEKMQ (reference sequence). Here the CDR3 reads CASSPRLARETQYF. The DNA of the CDR3 is TGTGCCAGCAGCCCACGACTAGCCCGGGAGACCCAGTACTTC. Supplemented by reference TRBV13 and TRBJ2-5, the full variable domain reads AAGVIQSPRHLIKEKRETATLKCYPIPRHDTVYWYQQGPGQDPQFLISFYEKMQSDKGSIPDRFSAQQFSDYHSELNMSSLELGDSALYFCASSPRLARETQYFGPGTRLLVL.

This clonotype was picked up a small number of times. This chain connects TRBV12-3 or TRBV12-4 to TRBJ1-1; the D is unclear. The CDR3 length is 13 residues. Trimming removed 4 bases at V and 3 bases at J, with 9 bases between. CDR3 sequence: CASSSRRDTEAFF. CDR3 in DNA: TGTGCCAGCAGTTCTAGGAGGGACACTGAAGCTTTCTTT.

This sequence joins TRBV30 and TRBJ2-1; 7 bases agree with TRBD2. The CDR3 loop spans 16 amino acids. CDR1 GTSNPN and CDR2 SVGIG come from the germline V gene (reference sequence). Germline trimming cut 0 bases from V and 0 bases from J; bases unmatched to any gene: 5. Here the CDR3 DNA reads TGTGCCTGGAGTGTAGGGAGGGCGAGCTCCTACAATGAGCAGTTCTTC. Translation: CAWSVGRASSYNEQFF.

CDR3 loop: CASSLGVEQYF. The DNA for the CDR3 is TGTGCCAGCAGCTTAGGGGTCGAGCAGTACTTC. The chain carries TRBV7-8 and TRBJ2-7, with D unclear. The V and J ends lost 1 base and 6 bases respectively, with 4 bases between them. CDR1 is SGHVS, CDR2 FQNEAQ, per germline. The CDR3 has 11 residues.

The V gene is TRBV6-1, the J gene TRBJ2-7, with 7 bases matching TRBD1. Trimming removed 6 bases from V and 6 bases from J; junction bases left unmatched: 8. CDR3 length: 13 amino acids. CDR1 is MNHNS, CDR2 SASEGT, per germline. CDR3 in amino acids: CASRETGSAEQYF. In DNA form, the CDR3 reads TGTGCCAGCAGGGAGACAGGGTCGGCCGAGCAGTACTTC.

This clonotype came up a few times. The gene calls are TRBV20-1 and TRBJ2-7, with D possibly being TRBD1 (6 bases). V was trimmed by 0 bases and J by 2 bases, leaving 11 bases between them. CDR1 is DFQATT, CDR2 SNEGSKA, per germline (reference sequence). This CDR3 comprises 14 residues. CDR3: CSARDPGQPYEQYF. The CDR3 DNA is TGCAGTGCTAGAGATCCGGGACAACCCTACGAGCAGTACTTC.

The chain uses TRBV12-3 or TRBV12-4 and TRBJ2-3; 11 bases are shared with TRBD2. CDR3 length: 16 amino acids. V shed 3 bases and J 7 bases; nucleotides not matched to a gene: 9. The CDR3 coding sequence is TGTGCCAGCAGTTTCGGACTAGCGGGCCTCGGGAATACGCAGTATTTT. It translates to CASSFGLAGLGNTQYF.